The 27 T cell receptor beta chains presented below share a single source sample, sequenced in a study of T cell responses to AZD1222 COVID-19 vaccine (dated by TCRdb to the early 2020s). Library creation used the immunoSEQ multiplex PCR assay. Not all clones reach the TCRdb copy of this immuneACCESS table, which keeps in-frame sequences only. Checked studies attribute under half of the gap to unresolved V genes and leave the rest unexplained. This sample is represented by 200,000 or so clones; 85% to 95% of them were singletons. The ten most abundant clones make up 10% of the sample. The sample's time point label is to be understood as: baseline before first vaccination. The sample was peripheral blood, taken on day 0 of AZD1222 vaccination. These receptor sequences come from an adult in good health.

This sequence joins TRBV7-2 and TRBJ2-1; TRBD1 matches at 10 bases. The CDR3 has 17 amino acids. Trimming at V came to 2 bases and at J to 5 bases, leaving 9 bases not matched to a gene. Germline V CDR1 and CDR2: SGHTA, FQGNSA. The DNA of the CDR3 is TGTGCCAGCAGCTTAACCCCCAGCGGGACAGGGGACAATGAGCAGTTCTTC. It is translated as CASSLTPSGTGDNEQFF.

This clone was seen once. The chain combines TRBV28 with TRBJ1-1; 12 nucleotides line up with TRBD1. With 9 bases clipped from V and 0 bases from J, the junction kept 8 bases outside the gene matches. This CDR3 contains 16 residues. Germline-derived CDR1 and CDR2 are MDHEN and SYDVKM. CDR3 DNA: TGTGCCAGTCTGCGTGGGACAGGGGGCGTGAACACTGAAGCTTTCTTT. Protein product: CASLRGTGGVNTEAFF.

This clone was seen just once. The chain employs TRBV19 and TRBJ1-1; 9 positions agree with TRBD1. The CDR3 is 15 residues long. Germline CDR1 is LNHDA and CDR2 is SQIVND (reference sequence). The V and J ends lost 7 bases and 4 bases, in that order; junction bases with no gene match: 10. The CDR3 here is CASMGQGEVGTEAFF. DNA for the CDR3: TGTGCCAGTATGGGACAGGGTGAGGTTGGCACTGAAGCTTTCTTT.

CDR3 sequence reads: CASSLGSGSNQPQHF. The CDR3 DNA follows: TGCGCCAGCAGCCTCGGGTCTGGTAGCAATCAGCCCCAGCATTTT. The chain has TRBV4-3 and TRBJ1-5; D gene unclear. Germline loops: CDR1 LGHNA, CDR2 YSLEER. The CDR3 spans 15 residues. The germline V and J ends were trimmed by 4 bases and 0 bases, with 10 bases remaining between them.

This chain joins TRBV28 and TRBJ1-1; 7 bases are shared with TRBD1. The trim removed 5 bases at V and 7 bases at J, leaving 10 bases unmatched. The CDR3 has 14 residues. CDR1 and CDR2 (germline): MDHEN, SYDVKM. The CDR3, as DNA: TGTGCCAGCAGTGTTCACCAGGGGGAACTTGAAGCTTTCTTT. It codes for CASSVHQGELEAFF. Drawing the rest from reference TRBV28 and TRBJ1-1, the complete variable domain is DVKVTQSSRYLVKRTGEKVFLECVQDMDHENMFWYRQDPGLGLRLIYFSYDVKMKEKGDIPEGYSVSREKKERFSLILESASTNQTSMYLCASSVHQGELEAFFGQGTRLTVV.

The CDR3 DNA reads as TGTGCCATCAAAGGGGTCGGGGCTGAAGCTTTCTTT. It codes for CAIKGVGAEAFF. The V and J genes are TRBV10-3 and TRBJ1-1, with TRBD1 as a possible D gene (5 bases). The germline V and J ends were trimmed by 7 bases and 6 bases, with 12 bases remaining between them. CDR1 is ENHRY and CDR2 is SYGVKD in the germline V gene. The CDR3 covers 12 residues.

The rearrangement uses TRBV2 and TRBJ1-4, with 9 nucleotides matching TRBD1. The germline V gene encodes CDR1 SNHLY and CDR2 FYNNEI. CDR3 length equals 16 residues. Unmatched junction bases numbered 3, after V lost 4 bases and J lost 0 bases. CDR3 sequence reads: CASSGDREATNEKLFF. The CDR3, as DNA: TGTGCCAGCAGTGGGGACAGGGAAGCAACTAATGAAAAACTGTTTTTT.

The chain combines TRBV19 with TRBJ2-1; D unresolved. Looked up from germline, CDR1 is LNHDA and CDR2 is SQIVND (reference sequence). Trimming cost V 4 bases and J 5 bases, with 21 bases left between them. The CDR3 length is 17 residues. The CDR3 DNA is TGTGCCAGTAGTACTATAAAAAGACACGCCCTAGACAATGAGCAGTTCTTC. It encodes CASSTIKRHALDNEQFF.

The chain is built from TRBV7-2 and TRBJ1-5, with 9 nucleotides matching TRBD1. J gave up 9 bases and V 5 bases, and 8 bases lay outside the gene matches. Germline V CDR1 and CDR2: SGHTA, FQGNSA. This CDR3 has 14 amino acids. CDR3 sequence: CASSPGDRVWPQHF. The DNA for the CDR3 is TGTGCCAGCAGCCCGGGGGACAGGGTTTGGCCCCAGCATTTT.

The genes are TRBV5-1 and TRBJ2-1; possibly TRBD1 for D (6 bases). The V and J ends lost 2 bases and 5 bases respectively, with 14 bases between them. This CDR3 contains 15 residues. Germline loops: CDR1 SGHRS, CDR2 YFSETQ. Here the CDR3 DNA reads TGCGCCAGCAGCTTTGCTCAGGGGTCCCACAATGAGCAGTTCTTC. It yields the protein CASSFAQGSHNEQFF.

The chain has TRBV9 and TRBJ1-1; D remains ambiguous. This CDR3 has 14 residues. The V end lost 2 bases, the J end lost 1 base, and 9 bases lay between the germline ends. The germline gives CDR1 SGDLS, CDR2 YYNGEE. CDR3 residues: CASSVQVTNTEAFF. Here the CDR3 DNA reads TGTGCCAGCAGCGTCCAGGTAACGAACACTGAAGCTTTCTTT.

The chain combines TRBV19 with TRBJ1-1, with a tentative D call TRBD1 (5 bases). Deletions cut 6 bases from V and 5 bases from J, with 13 bases between. CDR1 and CDR2 from the germline V gene are LNHDA and SQIVND (reference sequence). The CDR3 covers 13 residues. The CDR3 nucleotides read TGTGCCAGTAGACTGGGGGGGAGAACTGAAGCTTTCTTT. Its protein is CASRLGGRTEAFF.

The J gene is TRBJ2-2, the V gene TRBV7-7, with D possibly called TRBD1 or TRBD2 (5 bases each). V gave up 1 base and J gave up 1 base, with 7 bases separating them. The CDR3 consists of 15 residues. The germline gives CDR1 SSHAT, CDR2 FNYEAQ (reference sequence). CDR3 DNA: TGTGCCAGCAGCTTAGATGGGGGGAACACCGGGGAGCTGTTTTTT. It translates to CASSLDGGNTGELFF.

The count of this clone is one. The chain joins TRBV27 to TRBJ1-1; possible D gene TRBD1, 6 bases. This CDR3 comprises 14 residues. Germline V lookup: CDR1 MNHEY, CDR2 SMNVEV (reference sequence). The V end lost 2 bases, the J end lost 6 bases, and 13 bases lay between the germline ends. The CDR3 region has the DNA TGTGCCAGCAGTTTAGGGGGCCGATTTGCTGAAGCTTTCTTT. Translating gives CASSLGGRFAEAFF.

The V and J genes are TRBV28 and TRBJ1-5; D is unclear. V lost 5 bases and J lost 4, with 6 bases in between. The CDR3 loop spans 12 amino acids. CDR1 is MDHEN, CDR2 SYDVKM, per germline. In DNA, the CDR3 is TGTGCCAGCAGTGTCCTTAATCAGCCCCAGCATTTT. Translated, it gives CASSVLNQPQHF.

The chain has TRBV19 and TRBJ1-1; D might be TRBD1 (6 bases). Germline V gives CDR1 LNHDA, CDR2 SQIVND (reference sequence). V shed 10 bases and J shed 4 bases, with 13 bases lying between them. This CDR3 region has 12 residues. CDR3 in amino acids: CATRQEGTEAFF. CDR3 in DNA: TGTGCCACCCGACAGGAGGGCACTGAAGCTTTCTTT.

This clone was picked up a small number of times. The CDR3 sequence is CASSQSRDISQNTEAFF. The CDR3 nucleotides read TGTGCCAGCAGTCAATCCCGGGACATATCTCAGAACACTGAAGCTTTCTTT. J is TRBJ1-1 and V is TRBV28; D possibly corresponds to TRBD1 (6 bases). Germline values: CDR1 MDHEN, CDR2 SYDVKM. This CDR3 contains 17 residues. Trimming took 5 bases from V and 1 from J, leaving 20 bases between them.

The rearrangement links TRBV5-4 to TRBJ1-1; D unclear. The CDR3 covers 13 residues. In germline, CDR1 is SGHNT, CDR2 YYREEE (reference sequence). Trimming took off 4 bases at V and 5 bases at J, with 12 bases between the two ends. The CDR3 DNA follows: TGTGCCAGCAGCACCGAGTTGTATACTGAAGCTTTCTTT. It encodes CASSTELYTEAFF.

Written as DNA, the CDR3 is TGTGCCTGGAGTATGATGTACGCTAGAGATGAGCAGTTCTTC. It codes for CAWSMMYARDEQFF. J is TRBJ2-1 and V is TRBV30, with D uncertain. Germline CDR1 is GTSNPN and CDR2 is SVGIG (reference sequence). This CDR3 region has 14 residues. The V end lost 2 bases, the J end lost 8 bases, and 16 bases lay between the germline ends.

The J gene is TRBJ1-6, the V gene TRBV27; TRBD1 matches 8 bases. The CDR3 has 15 residues. Germline assignment: CDR1 MNHEY and CDR2 SMNVEV (reference sequence). V gave up 4 bases and J gave up 6 bases; unmatched junction bases: 5. CDR3 DNA: TGTGCCAGCAGTTCCCCAGGGGGCGGTAATTCACCCCTCCACTTT. This translates into CASSSPGGGNSPLHF.

The V call is TRBV27, the J call TRBJ1-1, with D perhaps matching TRBD1 (6 bases). CDR3 size: 13 residues. Germline loops: CDR1 MNHEY, CDR2 SMNVEV (reference sequence). The germline V and J ends were trimmed by 4 bases and 5 bases, with 11 bases remaining between them. The CDR3 DNA sequence: TGTGCCAGCAGTTCAACAGGGAGGACTGAAGCTTTCTTT. This sequence encodes CASSSTGRTEAFF.

The rearrangement links TRBV9 to TRBJ1-1; D not resolved. The CDR3 contains 14 residues. With 0 bases removed from V and 0 bases from J, the gap between germline ends came to 6 bases. The germline V gene has CDR1 SGDLS and CDR2 YYNGEE. CDR3 nucleotide sequence: TGTGCCAGCAGCGTAGGTGCTATGAACACTGAAGCTTTCTTT. Translated, it gives CASSVGAMNTEAFF.

The V and J genes are TRBV14 and TRBJ1-2, with D perhaps matching TRBD1 (6 bases). V was clipped by 2 bases and J by 4 bases, with 14 bases between them. CDR3 size: 15 residues. CDR1 and CDR2 (germline): SGHDN, FVKESK. CDR3: CASSQRGRGAYGYTF. The CDR3 bases are TGTGCCAGCAGCCAAAGGGGCAGGGGAGCCTATGGCTACACCTTC.

CDR3 coding DNA: TGTGCCAGTTTCTCTGGAAACACCATATATTTT. It encodes CASFSGNTIYF. V and J are TRBV19 and TRBJ1-3, with D unresolved. CDR1 LNHDA and CDR2 SQIVND come from the germline V gene (reference sequence). Trimming cost V 8 bases and J 0 bases, with 2 bases left between them. The CDR3 covers 11 residues.

This clone showed up just once. V usage is TRBV5-1 and J usage is TRBJ2-1; D might be TRBD2 (6 bases). The V and J ends lost 5 bases and 7 bases respectively, with 10 bases between them. The germline V gene encodes CDR1 SGHRS and CDR2 YFSETQ. CDR3 size: 12 residues. The CDR3 bases are TGCGCCAGCAGTCCAAGCGGGAATGAGCAGTTCTTC. It codes for CASSPSGNEQFF.

The chain couples TRBV13 to TRBJ1-6; tentative D call: TRBD1 (6 bases). This CDR3 spans 15 amino acids. Trimming shortened V by 7 bases and J by 5 bases, and 15 bases separated the two germline ends. Germline V gene data show CDR1 as PRHDT and CDR2 as FYEKMQ (reference sequence). In DNA, the CDR3 is TGTGCCAGCAAAAGGGGGACACCGAATAATTCACCCCTCCACTTT. This codes for CASKRGTPNNSPLHF.

The chain joins TRBV12-3 or TRBV12-4 to TRBJ1-2; D possibly corresponds to TRBD1 (5 bases). The CDR3 consists of 11 residues. The V end lost 6 bases, the J end lost 5 bases, and 7 bases lay between the germline ends. The CDR3 loop is CASSSGYGYTF. The DNA of the CDR3 is TGTGCCAGCAGCTCAGGGTATGGCTACACCTTC.